Listed below are T cell receptor beta chains from one sample, sequenced in a study of blood T cell repertoires in COVID-19. The data were produced by immunoSEQ multiplex PCR, yet TCRdb's version contains in-frame clones alone and is incomplete. The sample consists of roughly 430,000 clones, approximately 85% of them appearing once. The material sequenced was PBMCs or T cells enriched from blood (not recorded which). The receptors derive from a woman aged 40 to 55 with acute COVID-19. Each CDR3 is given with its conserved first and last residue. Each record gives: V gene, J gene, clone size, D gene, CDR3 protein, CDR3 DNA. A D gene is named only where the DNA matches it firmly. Only part of the rows carry a size: once, few, many, or a class if the clone is expanded.

v_gene: TRBV10-3; j_gene: TRBJ2-2; abundance: -; d_gene: TRBD1; CDR3aa: CAIRAGGTGELFF; CDR3nt: TGTGCCATCAGGGCAGGGGGCACCGGGGAGCTGTTTTTT
v_gene: TRBV4-2; j_gene: TRBJ2-7; abundance: -; d_gene: -; CDR3aa: CASSLQLSSYEQYF; CDR3nt: TGTGCCAGCAGCCTCCAATTGAGCTCCTACGAGCAGTACTTC
v_gene: TRBV3-1/TRBV3-2; j_gene: TRBJ1-3; abundance: -; d_gene: -; CDR3aa: CASSQEGGSTSGNTIYF; CDR3nt: TGTGCCAGCAGTCAGGAAGGGGGAAGCACCTCTGGAAACACCATATATTTT
v_gene: TRBV9; j_gene: TRBJ1-1; abundance: -; d_gene: -; CDR3aa: CASSPSLLTEAFF; CDR3nt: TGTGCCAGCAGCCCTAGTCTCCTCACTGAAGCTTTCTTT
v_gene: TRBV5-1; j_gene: TRBJ1-6; abundance: -; d_gene: -; CDR3aa: CASSLFNKNSPLHF; CDR3nt: TGCGCCAGCAGCTTGTTTAACAAGAATTCACCCCTCCACTTT
v_gene: TRBV6-2/TRBV6-3; j_gene: TRBJ1-2; abundance: -; d_gene: -; CDR3aa: CASSPGGAQTFNGYTF; CDR3nt: TGTGCCAGCAGTCCCGGTGGGGCCCAGACCTTCAACGGCTACACCTTC
v_gene: TRBV2; j_gene: TRBJ2-3; abundance: -; d_gene: TRBD2; CDR3aa: CATLGTSGDADTQYF; CDR3nt: TGTGCCACCCTCGGGACTAGCGGGGATGCAGATACGCAGTATTTT
v_gene: TRBV3-1/TRBV3-2; j_gene: TRBJ1-6; abundance: -; d_gene: -; CDR3aa: CASSRRDTHSPLHF; CDR3nt: TGTGCCAGCAGCCGTCGGGACACCCATTCACCCCTCCACTTT
v_gene: TRBV19; j_gene: TRBJ1-1; abundance: few; d_gene: TRBD1; CDR3aa: CASSMSGGNTEAFF; CDR3nt: TGTGCCAGTAGCATGTCAGGGGGGAACACTGAAGCTTTCTTT
v_gene: TRBV18; j_gene: TRBJ2-3; abundance: -; d_gene: -; CDR3aa: CASSPNREGGTDTQYF; CDR3nt: TGTGCCAGCTCACCTAACAGGGAGGGCGGCACAGATACGCAGTATTTT
v_gene: TRBV7-9; j_gene: TRBJ2-3; abundance: -; d_gene: -; CDR3aa: CASSSGQTGGADTQYF; CDR3nt: TGTGCCAGCAGCTCCGGTCAGACAGGAGGCGCGGATACGCAGTATTTT
v_gene: TRBV29-1; j_gene: TRBJ2-3; abundance: -; d_gene: TRBD2; CDR3aa: CSVALAGSTDTQYF; CDR3nt: TGCAGCGTTGCACTAGCGGGGAGCACAGATACGCAGTATTTT
v_gene: TRBV7-9; j_gene: TRBJ2-7; abundance: -; d_gene: TRBD1; CDR3aa: CASSGYRRQGSYYEQYF; CDR3nt: TGTGCCAGCAGCGGGTACCGGCGACAGGGGTCATACTACGAGCAGTACTTC
v_gene: TRBV11-2; j_gene: TRBJ2-4; abundance: -; d_gene: -; CDR3aa: CASTHRGADRIIQYF; CDR3nt: TGTGCCAGCACCCACCGGGGGGCCGATCGTATCATTCAGTACTTC
v_gene: TRBV7-6; j_gene: TRBJ2-3; abundance: -; d_gene: -; CDR3aa: CASSLGAPSTDTQYF; CDR3nt: TGTGCCAGCAGCTTAGGGGCGCCGAGCACAGATACGCAGTATTTT
v_gene: TRBV11-3; j_gene: TRBJ2-7; abundance: -; d_gene: -; CDR3aa: CASSNRVNHEQYF; CDR3nt: TGTGCCAGCAGCAACCGGGTTAACCACGAGCAGTACTTC
v_gene: TRBV5-5; j_gene: TRBJ1-4; abundance: -; d_gene: TRBD1; CDR3aa: CASTIYIQGAGEKLFF; CDR3nt: TGTGCCAGCACCATCTACATCCAGGGGGCGGGTGAAAAACTGTTTTTT
v_gene: TRBV9; j_gene: TRBJ2-7; abundance: -; d_gene: TRBD1; CDR3aa: CASSVEGTAWREQYF; CDR3nt: TGTGCCAGCAGCGTAGAAGGGACAGCTTGGCGGGAGCAGTACTTC
v_gene: TRBV6-5; j_gene: TRBJ1-1; abundance: -; d_gene: -; CDR3aa: CASSQIDTEAFF; CDR3nt: TGTGCCAGCAGTCAGATCGACACTGAAGCTTTCTTT
v_gene: TRBV18; j_gene: TRBJ1-1; abundance: -; d_gene: -; CDR3aa: CASSPQQDTEAFF; CDR3nt: TGTGCCAGCTCACCCCAGCAGGACACTGAAGCTTTCTTT
v_gene: TRBV18; j_gene: TRBJ1-1; abundance: -; d_gene: -; CDR3aa: CASSPNGVNTEAFF; CDR3nt: TGTGCCAGCTCACCAAACGGAGTGAACACTGAAGCTTTCTTT
v_gene: TRBV15; j_gene: TRBJ1-1; abundance: -; d_gene: TRBD1; CDR3aa: CATRRQGGATEAFF; CDR3nt: TGTGCCACCAGGAGACAGGGAGGAGCGACTGAAGCTTTCTTT
v_gene: TRBV2; j_gene: TRBJ1-2; abundance: -; d_gene: -; CDR3aa: CASSEIRITNYGYTF; CDR3nt: TGTGCCAGCAGTGAAATCAGGATAACTAACTATGGCTACACCTTC
v_gene: TRBV24-1; j_gene: TRBJ2-3; abundance: -; d_gene: TRBD1; CDR3aa: CATSDSPGQGRDTQYF; CDR3nt: TGTGCCACCAGTGATTCGCCGGGACAGGGAAGAGATACGCAGTATTTT
v_gene: TRBV10-3; j_gene: TRBJ1-5; abundance: -; d_gene: TRBD1; CDR3aa: CAISGGQGNNQPQHF; CDR3nt: TGTGCCATCAGTGGTGGACAGGGGAACAATCAGCCCCAGCATTTT
v_gene: TRBV12-3/TRBV12-4; j_gene: TRBJ1-2; abundance: -; d_gene: TRBD1; CDR3aa: CASGTGAGYGYTF; CDR3nt: TGTGCCAGCGGAACAGGGGCGGGGTATGGCTACACCTTC
v_gene: TRBV5-5; j_gene: TRBJ2-5; abundance: -; d_gene: TRBD2; CDR3aa: CASTPGLAETQYF; CDR3nt: TGTGCCAGCACCCCCGGACTAGCGGAGACCCAGTACTTC
v_gene: TRBV7-2; j_gene: TRBJ2-3; abundance: -; d_gene: -; CDR3aa: CASSLGLSTDTQYF; CDR3nt: TGTGCCAGCAGCTTAGGCCTAAGCACAGATACGCAGTATTTT
v_gene: TRBV6-1; j_gene: TRBJ1-2; abundance: -; d_gene: -; CDR3aa: CASSDPGYGYTF; CDR3nt: TGTGCCAGCAGTGACCCAGGTTATGGCTACACCTTC
v_gene: TRBV5-1; j_gene: TRBJ2-1; abundance: -; d_gene: TRBD2; CDR3aa: CASSFGLAGGRQFF; CDR3nt: TGCGCCAGCAGCTTTGGACTAGCGGGGGGGCGGCAGTTCTTC
v_gene: TRBV6-6; j_gene: TRBJ2-1; abundance: -; d_gene: -; CDR3aa: CASSYLGQTGPFF; CDR3nt: TGTGCCAGCAGTTACTTAGGACAGACCGGGCCGTTCTTC
v_gene: TRBV3-1/TRBV3-2; j_gene: TRBJ2-3; abundance: -; d_gene: -; CDR3aa: CASSHGGFLTDTQYF; CDR3nt: TGTGCCAGCAGCCATGGGGGGTTCCTCACAGATACGCAGTATTTT
v_gene: TRBV7-2; j_gene: TRBJ1-5; abundance: -; d_gene: -; CDR3aa: CASSLGGRSNQPQHF; CDR3nt: TGTGCCAGCAGCTTAGGGGGGAGGAGCAATCAGCCCCAGCATTTT
v_gene: TRBV14; j_gene: TRBJ1-2; abundance: -; d_gene: -; CDR3aa: CASSQVRARGYTF; CDR3nt: TGTGCCAGCAGCCAAGTGAGGGCCAGGGGCTACACCTTC
v_gene: TRBV25-1; j_gene: TRBJ1-2; abundance: -; d_gene: -; CDR3aa: CASSKGLSPYGYTF; CDR3nt: TGTGCCAGCAGTAAGGGGTTGTCGCCCTATGGCTACACCTTC
v_gene: TRBV5-1; j_gene: TRBJ1-6; abundance: -; d_gene: -; CDR3aa: CASREQDNSPLHF; CDR3nt: TGCGCCAGCAGAGAGCAGGATAATTCACCCCTCCACTTT
v_gene: TRBV11-2; j_gene: TRBJ2-1; abundance: -; d_gene: TRBD2; CDR3aa: CASRQQGLAGPAGAQFF; CDR3nt: TGTGCCAGCAGGCAACAGGGACTAGCGGGCCCTGCGGGCGCGCAGTTCTTC
v_gene: TRBV12-3/TRBV12-4; j_gene: TRBJ1-6; abundance: once; d_gene: TRBD1; CDR3aa: CASTPDRASPLHF; CDR3nt: TGTGCCAGCACCCCGGACAGGGCTTCACCCCTCCACTTT